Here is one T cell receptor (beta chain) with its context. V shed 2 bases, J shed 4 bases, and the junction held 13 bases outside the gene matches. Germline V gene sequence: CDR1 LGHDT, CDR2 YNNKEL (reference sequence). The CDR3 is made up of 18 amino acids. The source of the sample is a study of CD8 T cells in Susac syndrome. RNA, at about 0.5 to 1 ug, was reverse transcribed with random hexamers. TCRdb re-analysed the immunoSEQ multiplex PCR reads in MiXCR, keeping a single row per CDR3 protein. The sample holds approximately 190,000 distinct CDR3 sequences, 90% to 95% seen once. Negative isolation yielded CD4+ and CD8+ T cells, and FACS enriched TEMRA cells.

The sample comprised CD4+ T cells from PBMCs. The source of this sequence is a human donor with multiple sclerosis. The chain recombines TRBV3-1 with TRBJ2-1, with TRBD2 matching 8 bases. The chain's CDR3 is CASSQRIGPGGQYNEQFF. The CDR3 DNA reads TGTGCCAGCAGCCAAAGAATCGGCCCGGGAGGGCAGTACAATGAGCAGTTCTTC.